The 25 T cell receptor beta chains below were found in one sample sequenced in a study of response to subunit inactivated influenza vaccine. TCRdb recomputed calls from the RT-PCR reads with MiXCR, one row per CDR3 protein. The sample lists 450,000 to 600,000 distinct CDR3 sequences; approximately 15% were seen once. This specimen was CD4+ T cells sorted from PBMCs, taken about 23 months after vaccination. The receptors originated from a man between 50 and 69 years old who received an inactivated influenza vaccine.

V and J are TRBV20-1 and TRBJ2-7, with D tentatively TRBD2 (7 bases). CDR3 length equals 14 residues. V lost 7 bases to trimming and J lost 2 bases, with 18 bases between them. Germline V gene lookup returns CDR1 DFQATT and CDR2 SNEGSKA (reference sequence). The CDR3 nucleotides are TGCAGTGGGCTCGGGCGGGGGCAGACCTACGAGCAGTACTTC. Amino acids: CSGLGRGQTYEQYF.

V usage is TRBV28 and J usage is TRBJ2-5, with 8 nucleotides matching TRBD2. V lost 7 bases and J lost 5; bases outside the gene matches: 9. Per the germline V gene, CDR1 is MDHEN and CDR2 is SYDVKM. This CDR3 contains 14 residues. The CDR3 sequence is CASKEAGGGETQYF. In DNA, the CDR3 is TGTGCCAGCAAGGAGGCGGGAGGCGGTGAGACCCAGTACTTC.

This sequence joins TRBV15 and TRBJ2-5; D unresolved. V was pared by 1 base and J by 4 bases, with 10 bases between. Germline V gives CDR1 LNHNV, CDR2 YYDKDF (reference sequence). The CDR3 spans 14 residues. CDR3 in DNA: TGTGCCACCAGCAGAGTTCCGGGTTCAGAGACCCAGTACTTC. It specifies CATSRVPGSETQYF.

The table lists this clonotype with many counts. CDR3 DNA: TGCAGTGCTAGAGCTGCGAGCGGGAGGGATCGCGAGCAGTACTTC. Translating it yields CSARAASGRDREQYF. V and J are TRBV20-1 and TRBJ2-7, with 10 bases identical to TRBD2. The CDR3 runs to 15 residues. Trimming removed 1 base from V and 6 bases from J; junction bases left unmatched: 9. CDR1 DFQATT and CDR2 SNEGSKA come from the germline V gene (reference sequence).

This clonotype showed up just a few times. The chain combines TRBV6-2 or TRBV6-3 with TRBJ2-7; D may be TRBD1 (6 bases). V was trimmed by 7 bases and J by 3 bases, leaving 13 bases between them. Germline V gives CDR1 MNHEY, CDR2 SVGEGT. This CDR3 is 13 amino acids long. CDR3 nucleotide sequence: TGTGCCAGCAATCGGGACACCTTCTACGAGCAGTACTTC. It codes for CASNRDTFYEQYF.

J is TRBJ2-1 and V is TRBV29-1; 7 positions match TRBD2. This CDR3 has 16 residues. CDR1 is SQVTM and CDR2 is ANQGSEA in the germline V gene. Losses at the gene ends were 5 bases for V and 0 bases for J; bases not matched to a gene: 10. DNA of the CDR3: TGCAGCGTTACCCCCTGGGGAGGGAGCTCCTACAATGAGCAGTTCTTC. It translates to CSVTPWGGSSYNEQFF.

This clonotype was recorded a few times. The V call is TRBV7-2, the J call TRBJ2-3; no definite D call. V dropped 5 bases and J dropped 2 bases, with 11 bases sitting between them. The CDR3 is made up of 14 amino acids. Germline V gene sequence: CDR1 SGHTA, CDR2 FQGNSA. CDR3 protein: CASSPQRDTDTQYF. In nucleotides, the CDR3 is TGTGCCAGCAGCCCCCAGCGAGACACAGATACGCAGTATTTT.

This clonotype was observed a handful of times. This chain joins TRBV5-1 and TRBJ2-1; 10 bases agree with TRBD1. V was clipped by 2 bases and J by 8 bases; unmatched bases: 4. The CDR3 contains 14 residues. Germline V lookup: CDR1 SGHRS, CDR2 YFSETQ. CDR3 loop: CASSFRDRGDEQFF. The CDR3 DNA follows: TGCGCCAGCAGCTTCCGGGACAGGGGCGATGAGCAGTTCTTC.

This clonotype was detected many times. V usage is TRBV7-2 and J usage is TRBJ2-1, with D unclear. CDR1 and CDR2 (germline): SGHTA, FQGNSA. The CDR3 extends over 13 amino acids. V was pared by 4 bases and J by 5 bases, with 9 bases between. The CDR3 DNA is TGTGCCAGCAGCTCCCGCCCTAACAATGAGCAGTTCTTC. It specifies CASSSRPNNEQFF.

This clonotype was observed a few times. The chain carries TRBV6-1 and TRBJ1-2; D uncertain. The length of the CDR3 is 15 residues. Germline V gene data show CDR1 as MNHNS and CDR2 as SASEGT. Trimming stripped 6 bases from V and 2 bases from J, with 16 bases between. CDR3 residues: CASRTGIATNYGYTF. Here the CDR3 DNA reads TGTGCCAGCAGGACCGGGATTGCGACCAACTATGGCTACACCTTC.

This clonotype was counted between two and nine times. CDR3 sequence reads: CASSLRLAGSHEQYF. The CDR3 DNA sequence: TGTGCCAGCAGTTTAAGACTAGCGGGGTCCCACGAGCAGTACTTC. The chain couples TRBV6-5 to TRBJ2-7; 11 bases agree with TRBD2. This CDR3 has 15 residues. After removal of 4 bases from V and 5 bases from J, the junction contained 7 bases not matched to a gene. Germline V gene sequence: CDR1 MNHEY, CDR2 SVGAGI.

J is TRBJ1-5 and V is TRBV20-1; D ambiguous. Germline V gene lookup returns CDR1 DFQATT and CDR2 SNEGSKA (reference sequence). CDR3 length: 13 residues. Trimming removed 3 bases at V and 1 base at J, with 7 bases between. CDR3 sequence (DNA): TGCAGTGCTAGCGCGCGGAGCAATCAGCCCCAGCATTTT. Protein product: CSASARSNQPQHF.

This clonotype was seen only a few times. Here the CDR3 reads CAIGTDFEQYF. The CDR3 DNA follows: TGTGCCATCGGGACAGACTTCGAGCAGTACTTC. The rearrangement uses TRBV10-3 and TRBJ2-7; 7 bases are shared with TRBD1. In germline, CDR1 is ENHRY, CDR2 SYGVKD. The CDR3 runs 11 residues. V lost 8 bases, J lost 6 bases, and 4 bases stayed unmatched.

J is TRBJ2-1 and V is TRBV7-2; the match to TRBD2 covers 12 bases. V lost 0 bases, J lost 4 bases, and 4 bases stayed unmatched. CDR3 size: 17 residues. The germline gives CDR1 SGHTA, CDR2 FQGNSA. This CDR3 reads CASSLAWLAGGYNEQFF. CDR3 nucleotide sequence: TGTGCCAGCAGCTTAGCGTGGCTAGCGGGAGGGTACAATGAGCAGTTCTTC.

This clonotype was observed many times. The gene calls are TRBV4-2 and TRBJ2-7; D is possibly TRBD1 (5 bases). V dropped 5 bases and J dropped 4 bases, with 9 bases sitting between them. CDR3 length: 12 residues. The germline gives CDR1 LGHNA, CDR2 YNFKEQ. DNA of the CDR3: TGTGCCAGCAGCGATAGGGGTTACGAGCAGTACTTC. Translation gives CASSDRGYEQYF.

This clonotype turned up a few times. The rearrangement uses TRBV27 and TRBJ1-2; a possible D gene is TRBD1 (5 bases). CDR3 length: 14 residues. The germline V gene has CDR1 MNHEY and CDR2 SMNVEV (reference sequence). V was clipped by 5 bases and J by 3 bases, with 13 bases between them. CDR3 region: CASSLLRGDYGYTF. The DNA of the CDR3 is TGTGCCAGCAGTCTCCTACGGGGGGACTATGGCTACACCTTC.

This clonotype was counted many times. This chain links TRBV5-1 with TRBJ2-1; no clear D. The CDR3 spans 14 residues. Trimming took off 3 bases at V and 7 bases at J, with 14 bases between the two ends. Germline V gene lookup returns CDR1 SGHRS and CDR2 YFSETQ. CDR3 nucleotides: TGCGCCAGCAGCTCCTGGCCCAGAGAAAATGAGCAGTTCTTC. This translates into CASSSWPRENEQFF.

This clonotype was observed a handful of times. V usage is TRBV30 and J usage is TRBJ2-1, with D perhaps TRBD1 (5 bases). Trimming took off 1 base at V and 4 bases at J, with 23 bases between the two ends. The CDR3 covers 18 residues. Per the germline V gene, CDR1 is GTSNPN and CDR2 is SVGIG (reference sequence). The CDR3 is CAWSAPPRVRRLYNEQFF. The CDR3 nucleotides are TGTGCCTGGAGTGCCCCCCCCAGGGTCCGGAGACTGTACAATGAGCAGTTCTTC.

This chain uses TRBV6-2 or TRBV6-3 with TRBJ1-5, with D hard to call. CDR1 is MNHEY, CDR2 SVGEGT, per germline. V lost 0 bases, J lost 5 bases, and 8 bases lay in between. The CDR3 has 14 amino acids. The chain's CDR3 is CASSYSGGYQPQHF. CDR3 nucleotide sequence: TGTGCCAGCAGTTACTCGGGAGGGTATCAGCCCCAGCATTTT.

This clonotype has only a few counts. The rearrangement links TRBV3-1 to TRBJ1-3; 8 nucleotides line up with TRBD1. CDR3 length equals 16 residues. Germline-derived CDR1 and CDR2 are LGHDT and YNNKEL (reference sequence). Trimming removed 1 base from V and 2 bases from J; junction bases left unmatched: 4. CDR3 sequence: CASSQVPRGPGNTIYF. The CDR3 nucleotides are TGTGCCAGCAGCCAAGTTCCCAGGGGGCCTGGAAACACCATATATTTT.

The genes are TRBV6-1 and TRBJ2-5; D may be TRBD1 (5 bases). The CDR3 spans 16 residues. The ends were cut back, 6 bases at V and 1 base at J, with 18 bases in the middle. The germline CDR1 and CDR2 sequences are MNHNS and SASEGT. The DNA of the CDR3 is TGTGCCAGCAGCTCCCTACGAGGACATCGCCAAGAGACCCAGTACTTC. It is translated as CASSSLRGHRQETQYF.

The V and J genes are TRBV7-9 and TRBJ2-5, with 11 bases lining up with TRBD2. This CDR3 is 14 amino acids long. Unmatched junction bases numbered 6, after V lost 6 bases and J lost 6 bases. Germline values: CDR1 SEHNR, CDR2 FQNEAQ (reference sequence). The CDR3 sequence is CASSFSGRGKTQYF. The DNA for the CDR3 is TGTGCCAGCAGTTTTAGCGGGAGGGGAAAGACCCAGTACTTC. The full variable domain, in which reference TRBV7-9 and TRBJ2-5 provide the parts outside the CDR3, is DTGVSQNPRHKITKRGQNVTFRCDPISEHNRLYWYRQTLGQGPEFLTYFQNEAQLEKSRLLSDRFSAERPKGSFSTLEIQRTEQGDSAMYLCASSFSGRGKTQYFGPGTRLLVL.

This clonotype was detected only a few times. This sequence joins TRBV5-5 and TRBJ2-3; possible D gene TRBD2, 6 bases. The V end lost 5 bases, the J end lost 4 bases, and 11 bases lay between the germline ends. The CDR3 consists of 13 residues. The germline gives CDR1 SGHKS, CDR2 YYEKEE (reference sequence). For the CDR3, the DNA is TGTGCCAGCAGGGAGGGAAGCGCAGATACGCAGTATTTT. Its translation is CASREGSADTQYF.

There are a few counts of this clonotype. The J gene is TRBJ1-1, the V gene TRBV2, with D possibly matching TRBD1 (5 bases). Trimming removed 8 bases from V and 6 bases from J, with 16 bases in between. Germline values: CDR1 SNHLY, CDR2 FYNNEI. CDR3 length: 13 residues. The CDR3 loop reads CASERDWYSEAFF. For the CDR3, the DNA is TGTGCCAGCGAAAGGGACTGGTACTCTGAAGCTTTCTTT.

For this clonotype: This may come from a read error, since a much larger clone is one base off. CDR3 DNA sequence: TGTGCCAGCGGCTCCAGTGGATTCGATGAGCAGTTCTTC. Protein sequence: CASGSSGFDEQFF. The chain couples TRBV12-3 or TRBV12-4 to TRBJ2-1; D gene ambiguous. V shed 8 bases and J shed 8 bases, with 16 bases lying between them. The CDR3 runs to 13 residues.